The rows below give T cell receptor beta chains drawn from one sample of a study of PD-1 blockade in classical Hodgkin lymphoma. Sequencing used immunoSEQ multiplex PCR; TCRdb keeps in-frame clones, though not all of them. The sample lists 4,000 or so clones, over 55% occurring once. Sequencing used peripheral blood mononuclear cells (PBMCs), obtained at baseline. The receptors derive from a human donor with classical Hodgkin lymphoma. The CDR3 runs from the conserved cysteine through the conserved F or W. Size values are once, few and many counts, or a class for expanded clones, and some rows have none.

clone_size,v_call,cdr3_aa
few,TRBV5-8,CASSWYHEQYF
-,TRBV29-1,CSVAQGNEQFF
-,TRBV5-5,CASSLRLAKNIQYF
-,TRBV6-5,CASSYRREGSYEQYF
-,TRBV11-2,CASSTFGYEQFF
-,TRBV27,CASSSYGGRYDEQFF
-,TRBV18,CASSPTGYDHEQYF
-,TRBV11-2,CASSLGEGGAYGYTF
few,TRBV27,CASSPQGAEKLFF
-,TRBV2,CASRDGNYEQYF
-,TRBV4-3,CASSQDLGRPTEAFF
-,TRBV6-6,CASSYGENEQYF
-,TRBV7-9,CASSSHHHGKTYGYTF
-,TRBV5-4,CASSSWGAHYNEQFF
-,TRBV4-1,CASSQGGRGAMNTEAFF
-,TRBV27,CASRGQGEGNEQFF
-,TRBV2,CAGSDEGQQETQYF